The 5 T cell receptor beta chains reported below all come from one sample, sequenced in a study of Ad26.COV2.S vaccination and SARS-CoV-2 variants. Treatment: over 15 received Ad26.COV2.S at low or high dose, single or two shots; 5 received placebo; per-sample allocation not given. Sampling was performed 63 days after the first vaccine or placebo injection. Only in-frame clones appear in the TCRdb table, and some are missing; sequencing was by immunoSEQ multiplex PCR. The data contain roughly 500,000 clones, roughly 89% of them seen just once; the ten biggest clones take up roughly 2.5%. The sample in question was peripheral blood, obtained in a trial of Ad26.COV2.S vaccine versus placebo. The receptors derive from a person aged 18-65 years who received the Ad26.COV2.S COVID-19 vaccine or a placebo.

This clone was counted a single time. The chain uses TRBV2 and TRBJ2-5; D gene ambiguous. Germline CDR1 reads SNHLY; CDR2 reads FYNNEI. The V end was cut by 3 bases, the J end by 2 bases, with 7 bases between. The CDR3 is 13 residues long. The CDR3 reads CASSDNTQETQYF. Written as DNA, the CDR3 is TGTGCCAGCAGTGACAACACACAAGAGACCCAGTACTTC.

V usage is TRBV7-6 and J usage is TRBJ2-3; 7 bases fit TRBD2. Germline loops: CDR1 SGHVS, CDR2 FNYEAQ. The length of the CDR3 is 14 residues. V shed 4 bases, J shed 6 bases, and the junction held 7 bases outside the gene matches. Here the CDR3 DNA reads TGTGCCAGCAGCTCCAGCCTCGGGGGGGATACGCAGTATTTT. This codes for CASSSSLGGDTQYF.

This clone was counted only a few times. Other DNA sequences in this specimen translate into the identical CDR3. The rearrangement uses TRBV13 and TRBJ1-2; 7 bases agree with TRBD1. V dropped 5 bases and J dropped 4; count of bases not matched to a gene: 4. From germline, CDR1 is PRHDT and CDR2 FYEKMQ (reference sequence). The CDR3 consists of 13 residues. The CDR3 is CASSRDSFYGYTF. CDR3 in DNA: TGTGCCAGCAGCCGGGACAGTTTCTATGGCTACACCTTC.

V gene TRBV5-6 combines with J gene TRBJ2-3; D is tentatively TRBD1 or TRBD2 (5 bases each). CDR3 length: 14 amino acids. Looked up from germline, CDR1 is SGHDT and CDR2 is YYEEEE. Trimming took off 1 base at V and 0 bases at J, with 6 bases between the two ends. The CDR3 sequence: CASSLWGSTDTQYF. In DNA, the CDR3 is TGTGCCAGCAGCTTGTGGGGGAGCACAGATACGCAGTATTTT.

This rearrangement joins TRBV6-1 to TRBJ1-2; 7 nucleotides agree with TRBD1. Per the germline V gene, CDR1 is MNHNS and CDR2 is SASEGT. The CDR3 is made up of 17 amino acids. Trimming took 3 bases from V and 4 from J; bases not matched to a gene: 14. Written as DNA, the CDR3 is TGTGCCAGCAGTGATTTCAGGGGGGCCTCGGGTCCCTATGGCTACACCTTC. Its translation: CASSDFRGASGPYGYTF.